This TCR beta chain was captured by sequencing in a study of blood T cell repertoires in COVID-19 (dated by TCRdb to about 2020). About the study as a whole: Samples covering the acute and convalescent phases of COVID-19 were provided by collaborators in the United States, Italy and Spain. The prospective study material was composed of cDNA or gDNA derived from T cells, B-cell-depleted T cells, or PBMCs. Deeply sampled blood TCRbeta repertoires from subjects exposed to, actively infected with, or recovered from COVID-19 were included in the dataset. The repertoires were released in a freely available public database meant as a resource for research on the immune response to SARS-CoV-2. The samples were drawn from the first 160 participants of the ongoing ImmuneRACE study and from under 1,500 subjects provided by 6 global collaborators. A de-identified subject ID, COVID-19 status, age in years and sex were almost always included in the sample metadata. Where HLA class I and class II types were available, the types were taken from metadata supplied by the sample provider, not from assay-based typing. The paper's findings and limits, for the study overall: The quantity of clinical and demographic metadata differed by source and by participant and was supplied without curation.

According to the germline V gene, CDR1 reads SGHDT and CDR2 reads YYEEEE. V loses 5 bases at its end and J loses 1 base; junction bases beyond the gene matches: 5. The CDR3 sequence holds 14 residues, the cysteine and phenylalanine included. The retained sequence is limited to the CDR3, 42 bases, with the frame set at the first base. The immunoSEQ Assay, a bias-controlled multiplex PCR, was used to amplify TCRbeta CDR3 regions from genomic DNA. The authors' pipeline ran thus. The number of nucleated cells in each sample was estimated by amplification of reference gene primers within the assay. Sequence reads were collapsed and filtered to measure the absolute abundance of every unique TCRbeta CDR3 rearrangement. For each sample, productive Simpson clonality was calculated by taking the square root of Simpson's diversity index across productive rearrangements. Not all clones reach the TCRdb copy of this immuneACCESS table, which keeps in-frame sequences only. Checked studies attribute under half of the gap to unresolved V genes and leave the rest unexplained. V and J calls plus clone size are reproduced from that table; the DNA served to infer D and trimming. In this sample the table shows 250,000 to 300,000 clones, about 91% of which occur a single time. The top ten clonotypes cover around 12% of the sample.

About this clone itself: What antigen it recognizes has not been identified. No much larger clonotype is one base removed from it; base qualities were not supplied.

Collaborating institutions collected whole blood in K2EDTA tubes following their own protocols. For TCRbeta analysis, collaborators shipped samples in one of three forms: frozen whole blood, isolated PBMCs, or DNA extracted from either of those sample types. Recombination connected TRBV5-6 to TRBJ2-5; 7 central nucleotides agree with TRBD1. This receptor was identified in an older woman with acute or convalescent COVID-19. Sequencing used peripheral blood. The DNA sequence is TGTGCCAGCAGTATACAGGGGACCCAAGAGACCCAGTACTTC. Its coded protein is CASSIQGTQETQYF.